This T cell receptor delta chain came from a study of gamma-delta chains in newborns, infants, children. In the study overall: Polyclonal expansion of innate γδ T cells after birth follows microbial exposure.

TCRdb redid the clone calls on the reads with CATT. Here the sample spans roughly 7,900 delta-chain clones, roughly 1.6% being singletons. Trimming removed 4 bases from V and 1 base from J; junction bases left unmatched: 30. Germline V CDR1 and CDR2: TSWWSYY, QGS. There are 26 residues in the CDR3. The receptor was isolated from a child who was a newborn, infant or young child, either healthy, febrile or measles-vaccinated (not recorded which). J is TRDJ3 and V is TRDV1; 8 nucleotides agree with TRDD3. Sequenced input: blood. CDR3 nucleotide sequence: TGTGCTCTTGGGGGGCCTACGGGTTTCGCTACACGCTGGGGGACGGAGGAGTCCTGGGACACCCGACAGATGTTTTTC. Amino acids: CALGGPTGFATRWGTEESWDTRQMFF.